This T cell receptor (beta chain) was recovered during a study of cytomegalovirus exposure and HLA in healthy donors (dated by TCRdb to the late 2010s). As for the study more broadly: In an earlier analysis of fewer than 750 of the donors, around 290 Gb of sequence data and 90 million to 120 million unique TCR beta sequences from 150 million to 200 million T cells were reported. An early release covering more than 500 HLA-typed donors comprised 250 to 350 gigabases of sequencing data and roughly 86 million unique TCR sequences. Of the approximately 400 genotyped donors, about 80% fell in the genetic ancestry cluster associated with self-reported Caucasian donors. The aim of the study was to test whether cataloging public T cell receptors could identify signatures of past pathogen exposure. The study profiled the T cell repertoires of under 850 subjects by immunosequencing and related them to cytomegalovirus serostatus. A separate validation cohort of 100 to 150 different subjects was used in addition to the roughly 700-subject first cohort. High-throughput TCR immunosequencing, statistical association of individual TCRs with disease status, and machine learning were combined to predict cytomegalovirus infection status. In a later analysis, previously published TCR beta repertoires from 500 to 750 donors were re-analyzed and high-resolution HLA genotyping was added so that TCR occurrence patterns could be studied. Rather than drawing on any new phenotypic data, the later analysis identified candidate immune exposures from TCR beta sequences and the way those sequences occurred across donors. To decide whether each TCR beta V gene segment behaved as functional or pseudogenic, an earlier analysis of nearly 600 of the donors relied on high-throughput TCR beta sequencing. Donor age, sex, ethnicity and CMV serostatus were collected together with the repertoire data. A later genetic analysis used genome-wide SNP genotypes for about 65% of the 666 donors, treating that subset as a discovery cohort. All discovery cohort repertoires had been generated on a single sequencing platform. Class I and class II HLA loci were covered by the typing at four-digit resolution. Typing coverage varied by locus: roughly 629-640 donors for A, B, C, DRB1 and DQB1; approximately 500 for DQA1; some 610 for DPA1; roughly 470 for DPB1. Because of strong linkage in the cohort, a handful of DR-DQ haplotypes were treated as single units for association and clustering. On average, approximately 250,000 unique TCR beta nucleotide sequences were sequenced per donor among 350 to 400 genotyped donors of the cohort, with 15% to 20% of those sequences being non-productive. Here is what the overall study found, with its caveats: While some public TCRs were present in many individuals, most TCR sequences turned up only very rarely across donors. Because counts were too low, about 15 rarely observed V segments, including chromosome 9 orphons, were left out of the earlier analysis of several hundred of the donors. This cohort had only TCR beta chains sequenced, and the lack of alpha or paired-chain data limited which features could be detected. A later analysis associated 16,951 TCR beta sequences with specific HLA alleles at a false discovery rate of 0.05. The 87-base-pair reads could not distinguish some IMGT-functional V segments, including TRBV6-2 and TRBV6-3, so those segments were excluded. A cluster of highly shared sequence variants was judged likely to represent a technical artifact of the sequencing pipeline. In a later analysis, the rate of TCR association differed among HLA loci, with DRB1 alleles having the most associated TCRs and HLA-C alleles having the fewest. An association between a missense DCLRE1C variant and V-gene and J-gene trimming of TCR beta chains was found in a later genetic analysis and replicated in an independent cohort. Linkage disequilibrium might explain the correlated functional status among segregating V segments, but an unknown experimental factor could not be excluded. A further reported finding was that TCR beta sequences accurately predicted the HLA-A and HLA-B alleles for most subjects in the first cohort. In a later analysis, most CMV-associated TCR beta chains were found to appear HLA-restricted, with HLA associations seemingly driven largely by CMV exposure. Because HLA typing was unavailable for some donors at each locus, only the typed subset was used in association tests. CMV serostatus was the only immune exposure information available for the cohort. Cytomegalovirus status was reported to be diagnosed by the classifier with high specificity and sensitivity in both the original and validation cohorts. A few of the identified cytomegalovirus-associated TCR beta chains were confirmed in vitro to be specific for cytomegalovirus antigens. An earlier analysis of approximately 530 of the donors showed that most TCR beta V segments appeared in productive rearrangements either about 87% or about 30% of the time, which broadly matched IMGT annotations. Assigning TCR associations to individual alleles was difficult when HLA alleles, especially DR and DQ, strongly co-occurred. According to the authors, the approach could potentially be generalized to other disease states and immunological phenotypes. Presence/absence analyses assumed roughly uniform sequencing depth across donors, an assumption that may not hold. In the study, around 150 TCR beta chains were listed as associated with cytomegalovirus. In a later analysis, HLA-associated TCR beta chains were found to be more clonally expanded and to have lower generation probabilities than equally common non-associated chains. In a later genetic analysis, fewer N-insertions in productive TCRs were reported among donors in an Asian-associated ancestry cluster than the roughly 700-donor mean. A later analysis reported that several top co-occurrence clusters appeared linked to parvovirus B19, influenza, CMV and Epstein-Barr virus.

Taken from the germline V gene (reference sequence), the CDR1 and CDR2 loops are LNHDA and SQIVND. The cysteine opens and the phenylalanine closes a CDR3 of 15 amino acids. Of the read, only the CDR3 DNA is kept; its 45 bases are in frame from base 1. The junction shows trimming of 3 bases on V and 10 bases on J, and the gene matches do not reach 5 bases of it. The cohort was made up of approximately 670 healthy bone marrow donors. At the time of sampling, all cohort members were nominally healthy, though unrecorded immune exposures were likely present. The donor tested CMV seronegative and was one of the 352 seronegative cohort members. A peripheral blood sample was collected from each donor, and TCR beta sequencing was performed on peripheral blood mononuclear cells. Genomic DNA extraction from the blood cell samples was performed with the Qiagen DNeasy Blood Extraction Kit. Concerning this clone itself: Its specific antigen is unknown. No much larger clone exists at a distance of one base, and base qualities are not known.

Receptors were amplified or captured by the immunoSEQ multiplex PCR assay. For the multiplex PCR, a mixture combining 60 forward primers for TCR Vbeta segments and 13 reverse primers for TCR Jbeta segments was used. The CDR3 region of rearranged TCR beta genes was amplified from genomic DNA by a multiplex PCR assay. On the Illumina HiSeq System, the amplified TCR beta libraries were sequenced as 87-base-pair reads. Per the authors' processing: A later analysis counted approximately 76 million unique TCR beta chains across the 640 or so repertoires, and around 9.9 million of these chains were shared by at least two donors. A nearest-neighbor algorithm error-corrected the raw reads and collapsed the reads into unique sequences, merging closely related sequences to remove PCR and sequencing errors. V, D and J gene segments were assigned by aligning CDR3 sequences to IMGT reference sequences. For a sequence to be retained, a match of at least six nucleotides to both a V gene segment and a J gene segment was required. A rearrangement counted as productive if the CDR3 had no stop codons and remained in frame with V and J, and every other rearrangement counted as non-productive. CDR3 was defined according to IMGT convention as the region running from the second conserved V-encoded cysteine to the conserved J-encoded phenylalanine. Sequences without an unambiguous match to a single V gene segment were excluded from the earlier analysis of about 640 of the donors. In an earlier analysis of around 600 of the donors, V segments were called functional above 56.7% productive rearrangements and were called segregating when the between-donor standard deviation exceeded 5%. A statistical classification framework was built to diagnose cytomegalovirus status from the catalog of TCR beta chain sequences. V and J gene assignment, in a later analysis, came from comparing TCR nucleotide sequences with IMGT/GENE-DB human TR gene sequences. In a later analysis, CDR3 sequences and most-parsimonious VDJ recombination scenarios were assigned using the TCRdist pipeline. A later analysis defined each TCR beta chain by its CDR3 amino acid sequence plus V-gene family, and excluded reads lacking a unique V-gene family. A later analysis removed nearly 600 highly shared, low-generation-probability nucleotide sequences to deal with suspected cross-contamination and a sequencing artifact. In a later analysis, a clonal expansion index was calculated for each public chain from normalized within-repertoire ranks of inferred template counts. In a later analysis, generation probabilities were computed using a VDJ recombination model fitted to out-of-frame rearrangements, and the results were checked against IGoR. A later analysis scored TCR-TCR, TCR-HLA and TCR-CMV co-occurrence with hypergeometric tests, applying a repertoire-size bias correction to TCR pairs. In a later analysis, false discovery rates were estimated by permuting HLA or CMV assignments 20 times. In a later analysis, co-occurring TCRs were grouped with DBSCAN, and TCRdist sequence similarity was added when clustering was performed within HLA-allele-positive subsets. Repertoires with fewer than 30,000 or more than 120,000 public chains were left out of co-occurrence clustering, as were several repertoires with anomalous nucleotide sharing. TCRdb limited this immuneACCESS table to in-frame rearrangements with V and J called. A share of clones is missing; checked studies link under half to unresolved V genes, and the rest is unexplained. V, J and clone size reflect that table, while D and trimming were determined from the DNA. This sample lists some 160,000 clones; 79% were detected once. Around 0.69% of the sample rests with the top ten.

The chain uses TRBV19 and TRBJ2-1, with 14 bases in between that match TRBD2. The sequencing input was PBMCs. The TCR sequence derives from a woman in her 40s in good health and CMV-seronegative. The CDR3 reads CASSMTSGRAAEQFF. Read as DNA, the sequence is TGTGCCAGTAGTATGACTAGCGGGAGGGCCGCGGAGCAGTTCTTC.